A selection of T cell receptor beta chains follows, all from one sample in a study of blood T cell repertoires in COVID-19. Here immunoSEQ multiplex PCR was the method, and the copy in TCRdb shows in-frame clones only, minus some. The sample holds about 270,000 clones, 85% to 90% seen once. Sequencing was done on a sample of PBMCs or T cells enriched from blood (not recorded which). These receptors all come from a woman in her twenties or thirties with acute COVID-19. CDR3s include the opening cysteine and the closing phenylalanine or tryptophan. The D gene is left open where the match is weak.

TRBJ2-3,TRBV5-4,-,CASSLAVVTDTQYF,TGTGCCAGCAGCTTGGCGGTGGTCACAGATACGCAGTATTTT
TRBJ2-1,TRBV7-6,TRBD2,CASSLVSSGSNEQFF,TGTGCCAGCAGCTTAGTTAGCAGCGGGAGCAATGAGCAGTTCTTC
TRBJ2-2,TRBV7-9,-,CASSALGGNTGELFF,TGTGCCAGCAGCGCCCTGGGAGGAAACACCGGGGAGCTGTTTTTT
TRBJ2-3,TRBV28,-,CASSPGDADTQYF,TGTGCCAGCAGCCCGGGGGACGCAGATACGCAGTATTTT
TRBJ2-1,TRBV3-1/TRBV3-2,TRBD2,CASSPRGRAHNEQFF,TGTGCCAGCAGCCCAAGAGGGAGGGCCCACAATGAGCAGTTCTTC
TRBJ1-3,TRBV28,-,CASTRPTGFSGNTIYF,TGTGCCAGCACCCGCCCGACAGGCTTCTCTGGAAACACCATATATTTT
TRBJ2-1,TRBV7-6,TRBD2,CASSLAPGSSTGGPYNEQFF,TGTGCCAGCAGCTTAGCGCCAGGTTCATCAACGGGAGGGCCTTACAATGAGCAGTTCTTC
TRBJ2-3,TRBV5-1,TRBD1,CASSFGTGSTDTQYF,TGCGCCAGCAGCTTTGGGACAGGGTCTACAGATACGCAGTATTTT
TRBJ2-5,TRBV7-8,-,CASSLWGRLEETQYF,TGTGCCAGCAGCTTATGGGGGAGGCTAGAAGAGACCCAGTACTTC
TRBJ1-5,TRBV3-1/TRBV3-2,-,CASSQAGTVQPQHF,TGTGCCAGCAGCCAAGCAGGAACGGTCCAGCCCCAGCATTTT
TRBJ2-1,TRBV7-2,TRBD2,CASSPGLAGDYNEQFF,TGTGCCAGCAGTCCCGGACTAGCGGGAGACTACAATGAGCAGTTCTTC